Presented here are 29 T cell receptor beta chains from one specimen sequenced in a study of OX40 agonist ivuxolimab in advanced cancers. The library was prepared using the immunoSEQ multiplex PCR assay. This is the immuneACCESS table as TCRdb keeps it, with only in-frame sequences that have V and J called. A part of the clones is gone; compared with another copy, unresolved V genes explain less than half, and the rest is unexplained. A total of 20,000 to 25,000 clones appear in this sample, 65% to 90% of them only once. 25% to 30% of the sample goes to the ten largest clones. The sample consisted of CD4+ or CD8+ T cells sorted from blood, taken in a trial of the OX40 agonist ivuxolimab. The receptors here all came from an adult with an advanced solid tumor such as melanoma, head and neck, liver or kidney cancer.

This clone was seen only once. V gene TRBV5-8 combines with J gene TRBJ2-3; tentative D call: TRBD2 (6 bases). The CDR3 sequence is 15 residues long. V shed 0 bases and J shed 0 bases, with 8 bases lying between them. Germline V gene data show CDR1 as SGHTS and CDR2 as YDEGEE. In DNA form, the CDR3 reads TGTGCCAGCAGCTTGGGGAGCGGGAGCACAGATACGCAGTATTTT. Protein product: CASSLGSGSTDTQYF. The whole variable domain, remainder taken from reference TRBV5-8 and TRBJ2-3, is EAGVTQSPTHLIKTRGQQATLRCSPISGHTSVYWYQQALGLGLQFLLWYDEGEERNRGNFPPRFSGRQFPNYSSELNVNALELEDSALYLCASSLGSGSTDTQYFGPGTRLTVL.

The chain's CDR3 is CASSDGGVAGLNTEAFF. CDR3 sequence (DNA): TGCGCCAGCAGCGACGGTGGGGTCGCGGGGCTGAACACTGAAGCTTTCTTT. V and J are TRBV5-1 and TRBJ1-1; possibly TRBD1 for D (5 bases). CDR3 size: 17 residues. Trimming stripped 4 bases from V and 0 bases from J, with 19 bases between. CDR1 and CDR2 from the germline V gene are SGHRS and YFSETQ.

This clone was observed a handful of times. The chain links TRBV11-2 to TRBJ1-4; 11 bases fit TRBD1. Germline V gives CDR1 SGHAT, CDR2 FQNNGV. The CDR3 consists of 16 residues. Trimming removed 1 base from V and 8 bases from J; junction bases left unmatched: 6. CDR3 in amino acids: CASSLGWTGGGEKLFF. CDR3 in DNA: TGTGCCAGCAGCTTAGGGTGGACAGGGGGCGGAGAAAAACTGTTTTTT.

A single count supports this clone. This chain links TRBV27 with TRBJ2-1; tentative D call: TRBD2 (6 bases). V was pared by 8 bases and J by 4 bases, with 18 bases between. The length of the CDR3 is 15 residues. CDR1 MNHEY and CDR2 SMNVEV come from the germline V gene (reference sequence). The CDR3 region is CASGEVPGIYNEQFF. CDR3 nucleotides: TGTGCCAGCGGGGAGGTGCCCGGGATTTACAATGAGCAGTTCTTC.

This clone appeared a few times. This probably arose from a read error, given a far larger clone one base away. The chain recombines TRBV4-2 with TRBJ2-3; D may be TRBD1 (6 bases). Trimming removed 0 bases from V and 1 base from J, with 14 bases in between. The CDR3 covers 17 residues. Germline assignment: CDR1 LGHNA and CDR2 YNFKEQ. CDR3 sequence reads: CASSQDSYRAGTDTQYF. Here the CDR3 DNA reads TGTGCCAGCAGCCAAGATTCTTACAGGGCTGGCACAGATACGCAGTATTTT.

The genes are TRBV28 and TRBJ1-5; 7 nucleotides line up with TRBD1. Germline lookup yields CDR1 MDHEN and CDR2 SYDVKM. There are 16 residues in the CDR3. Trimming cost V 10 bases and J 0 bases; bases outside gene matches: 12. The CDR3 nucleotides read TGTGCCACCACCCACAGGGGACCTGATAGCAATCAGCCCCAGCATTTT. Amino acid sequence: CATTHRGPDSNQPQHF.

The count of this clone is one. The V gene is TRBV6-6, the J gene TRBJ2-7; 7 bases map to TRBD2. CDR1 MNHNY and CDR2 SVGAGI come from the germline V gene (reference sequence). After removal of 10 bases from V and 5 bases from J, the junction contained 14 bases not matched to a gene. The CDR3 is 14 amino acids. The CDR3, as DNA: TGTGCCACCGCAGACGGGCGGGAGTGGGACGAGCAGTACTTC. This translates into CATADGREWDEQYF.

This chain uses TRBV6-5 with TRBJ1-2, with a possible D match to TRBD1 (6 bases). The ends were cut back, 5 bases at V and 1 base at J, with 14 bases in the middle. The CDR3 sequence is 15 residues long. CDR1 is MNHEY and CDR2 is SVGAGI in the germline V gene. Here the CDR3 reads CASSPTGYHNYGYTF. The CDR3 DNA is TGTGCCAGCAGTCCTACAGGGTACCATAACTATGGCTACACCTTC.

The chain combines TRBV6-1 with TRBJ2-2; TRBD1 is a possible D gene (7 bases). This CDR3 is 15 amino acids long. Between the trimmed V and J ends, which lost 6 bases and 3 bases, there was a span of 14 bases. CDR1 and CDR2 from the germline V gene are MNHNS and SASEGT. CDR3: CASRETGTDTGELFF. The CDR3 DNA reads TGTGCCAGCAGAGAGACAGGGACTGACACCGGGGAGCTGTTTTTT.

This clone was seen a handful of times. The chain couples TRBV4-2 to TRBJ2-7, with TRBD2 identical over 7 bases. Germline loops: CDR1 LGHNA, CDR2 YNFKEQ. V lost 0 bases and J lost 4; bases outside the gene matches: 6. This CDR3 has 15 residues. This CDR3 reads CASSQDRSSGYEQYF. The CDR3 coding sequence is TGTGCCAGCAGCCAAGATAGGTCTAGCGGTTACGAGCAGTACTTC.

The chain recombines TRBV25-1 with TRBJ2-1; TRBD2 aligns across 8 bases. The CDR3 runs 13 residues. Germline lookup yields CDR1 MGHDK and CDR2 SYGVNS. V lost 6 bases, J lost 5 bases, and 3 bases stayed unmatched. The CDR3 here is CASRRTSNNEQFF. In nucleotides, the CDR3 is TGTGCCAGCAGGAGGACTAGCAACAATGAGCAGTTCTTC.

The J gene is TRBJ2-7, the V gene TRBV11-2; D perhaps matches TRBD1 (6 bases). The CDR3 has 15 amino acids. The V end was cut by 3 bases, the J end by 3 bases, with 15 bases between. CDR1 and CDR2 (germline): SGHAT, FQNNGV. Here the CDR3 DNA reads TGTGCCAGCAGCTTCGGTGCAGGGGATTTCTACGAGCAGTACTTC. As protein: CASSFGAGDFYEQYF.

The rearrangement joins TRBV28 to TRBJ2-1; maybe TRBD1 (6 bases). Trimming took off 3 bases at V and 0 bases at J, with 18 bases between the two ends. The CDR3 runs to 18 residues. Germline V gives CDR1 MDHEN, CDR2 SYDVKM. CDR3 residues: CASSFDHLDRSSYNEQFF. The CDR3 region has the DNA TGTGCCAGCAGTTTTGATCACCTTGACAGGAGCTCCTACAATGAGCAGTTCTTC.

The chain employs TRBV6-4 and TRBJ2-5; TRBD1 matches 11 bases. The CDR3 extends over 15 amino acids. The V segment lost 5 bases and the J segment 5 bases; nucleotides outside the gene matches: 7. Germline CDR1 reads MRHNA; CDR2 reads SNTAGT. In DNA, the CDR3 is TGTGCCAGCAGTATCCGCCGGGACAGGGGGGAGACCCAGTACTTC. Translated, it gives CASSIRRDRGETQYF.

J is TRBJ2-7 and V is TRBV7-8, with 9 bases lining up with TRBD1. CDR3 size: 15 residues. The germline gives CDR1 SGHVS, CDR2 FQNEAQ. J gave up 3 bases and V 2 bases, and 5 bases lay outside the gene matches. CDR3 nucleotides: TGTGCCAGCAGCTTACGGGACAGGGAGATCTACGAGCAGTACTTC. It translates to CASSLRDREIYEQYF.

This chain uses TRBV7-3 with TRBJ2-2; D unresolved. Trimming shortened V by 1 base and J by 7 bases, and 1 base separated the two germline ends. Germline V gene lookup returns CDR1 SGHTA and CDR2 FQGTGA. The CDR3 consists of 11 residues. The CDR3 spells CASSLNGELFF. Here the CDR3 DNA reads TGTGCCAGCAGCTTAAACGGGGAGCTGTTTTTT.

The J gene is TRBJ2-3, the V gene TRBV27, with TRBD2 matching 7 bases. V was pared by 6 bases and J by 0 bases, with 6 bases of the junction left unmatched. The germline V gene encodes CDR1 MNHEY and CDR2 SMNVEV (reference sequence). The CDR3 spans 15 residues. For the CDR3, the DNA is TGTGCCAGCAGCCCGAGGGAGGGAAGCACAGATACGCAGTATTTT. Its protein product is CASSPREGSTDTQYF.

CDR3 region: CASSLVDSEQYF. CDR3 DNA: TGTGCCAGCAGCTTAGTAGACTCCGAGCAGTACTTC. This chain joins TRBV7-9 and TRBJ2-7; D uncertain. From germline, CDR1 is SEHNR and CDR2 FQNEAQ (reference sequence). V was clipped by 1 base and J by 6 bases, with 7 bases between them. The CDR3 is 12 amino acids.

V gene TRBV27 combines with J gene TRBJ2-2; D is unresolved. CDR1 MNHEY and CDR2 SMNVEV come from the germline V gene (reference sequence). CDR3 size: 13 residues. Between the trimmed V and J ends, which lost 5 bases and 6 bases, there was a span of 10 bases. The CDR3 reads CASSPPGAGELFF. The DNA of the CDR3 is TGTGCCAGCAGTCCCCCGGGTGCCGGGGAGCTGTTTTTT.

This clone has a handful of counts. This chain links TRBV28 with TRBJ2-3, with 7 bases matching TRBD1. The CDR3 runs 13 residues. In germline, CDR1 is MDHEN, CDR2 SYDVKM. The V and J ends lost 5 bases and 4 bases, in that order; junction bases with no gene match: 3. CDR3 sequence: CASSNRGPDTQYF. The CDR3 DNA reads TGTGCCAGCAGTAACAGGGGCCCAGATACGCAGTATTTT. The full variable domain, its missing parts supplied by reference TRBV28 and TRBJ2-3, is DVKVTQSSRYLVKRTGEKVFLECVQDMDHENMFWYRQDPGLGLRLIYFSYDVKMKEKGDIPEGYSVSREKKERFSLILESASTNQTSMYLCASSNRGPDTQYFGPGTRLTVL.

The CDR3 sequence is CASRLKRPTSDWTGTDTQYF. In nucleotides, the CDR3 is TGTGCAAGTCGCTTAAAACGGCCGACTAGCGATTGGACAGGCACAGATACGCAGTATTTT. The chain links TRBV12-2 to TRBJ2-3; TRBD2 is the table's D call, not checked against the DNA. TRBV12-2 is labeled a pseudogene. CDR3 size: 20 residues.

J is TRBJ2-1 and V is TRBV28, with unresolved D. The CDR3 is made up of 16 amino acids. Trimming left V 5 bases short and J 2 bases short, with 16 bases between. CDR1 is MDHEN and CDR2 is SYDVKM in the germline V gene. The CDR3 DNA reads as TGTGCCAGCAGTCCCTCATGGACCGGACCCTACAATGAGCAGTTCTTC. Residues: CASSPSWTGPYNEQFF. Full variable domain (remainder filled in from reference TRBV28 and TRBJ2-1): DVKVTQSSRYLVKRTGEKVFLECVQDMDHENMFWYRQDPGLGLRLIYFSYDVKMKEKGDIPEGYSVSREKKERFSLILESASTNQTSMYLCASSPSWTGPYNEQFFGPGTRLTVL.

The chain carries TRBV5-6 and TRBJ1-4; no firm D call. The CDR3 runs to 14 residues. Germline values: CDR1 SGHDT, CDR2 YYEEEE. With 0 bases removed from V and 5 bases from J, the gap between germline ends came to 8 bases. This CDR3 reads CASSLAPLNEKLFF. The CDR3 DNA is TGTGCCAGCAGCTTGGCCCCCCTGAATGAAAAACTGTTTTTT.

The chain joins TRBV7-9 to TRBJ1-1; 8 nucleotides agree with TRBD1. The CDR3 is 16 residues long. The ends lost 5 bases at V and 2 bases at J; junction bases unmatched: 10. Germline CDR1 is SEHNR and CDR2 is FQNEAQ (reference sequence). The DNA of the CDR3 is TGTGCCAGCAGCACTCCAGGGGGCGCGGGAAACACTGAAGCTTTCTTT. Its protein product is CASSTPGGAGNTEAFF.

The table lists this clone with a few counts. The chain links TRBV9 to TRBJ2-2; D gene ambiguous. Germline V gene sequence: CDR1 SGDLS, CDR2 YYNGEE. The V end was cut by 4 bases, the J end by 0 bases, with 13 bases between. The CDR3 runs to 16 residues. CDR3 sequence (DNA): TGTGCCAGCAGCCTTTACTCAAGTGCGAACACCGGGGAGCTGTTTTTT. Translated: CASSLYSSANTGELFF.

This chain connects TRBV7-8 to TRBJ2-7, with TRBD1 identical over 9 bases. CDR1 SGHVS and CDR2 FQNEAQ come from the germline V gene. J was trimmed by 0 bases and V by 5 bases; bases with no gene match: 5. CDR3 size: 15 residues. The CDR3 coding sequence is TGTGCCAGCAGCCCTTGGGACAGGGCCTCCTACGAGCAGTACTTC. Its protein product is CASSPWDRASYEQYF.

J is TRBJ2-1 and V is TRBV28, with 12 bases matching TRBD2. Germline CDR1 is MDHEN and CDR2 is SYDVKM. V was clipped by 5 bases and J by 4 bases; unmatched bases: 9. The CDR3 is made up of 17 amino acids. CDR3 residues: CASSEPGLAGSYNEQFF. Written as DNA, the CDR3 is TGTGCCAGCAGTGAGCCGGGACTAGCGGGCTCGTACAATGAGCAGTTCTTC.

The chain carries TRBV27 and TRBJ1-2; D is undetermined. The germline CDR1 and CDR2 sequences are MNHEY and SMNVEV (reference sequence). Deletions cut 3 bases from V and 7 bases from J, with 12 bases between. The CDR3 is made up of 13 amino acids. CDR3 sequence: CASSFWGAAGYTF. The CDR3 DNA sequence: TGTGCCAGCAGTTTCTGGGGAGCGGCTGGCTACACCTTC.

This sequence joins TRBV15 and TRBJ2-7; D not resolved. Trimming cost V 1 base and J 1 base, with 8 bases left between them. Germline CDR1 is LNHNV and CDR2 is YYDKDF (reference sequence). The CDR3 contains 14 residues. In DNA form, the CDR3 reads TGTGCCACCAGCAGAGTCGGCACTTCCTACGAGCAGTACTTC. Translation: CATSRVGTSYEQYF.